Sequencing of this T cell receptor (beta chain) was carried out in a study of T cells in Graves' hyperthyroidism and ophthalmopathy. Study-level findings and limits: The model foresaw ophthalmopathy a median roughly 6 months prior to onset.

TCR beta CDR3 region amplification was performed from RNA transcripts. First-round RT-PCR of the TCR CDR3 relied on the HTBI primer set. TCRdb re-called the multiplex PCR reads through MiXCR, storing one row per CDR3 protein. The top ten clones hold less than 9.5% of a sample with over 650,000 distinct CDR3 sequences, just under 45% of them seen once. The CDR3 is 13 amino acids. CDR1 is SEHNR, CDR2 FQNEAQ, per germline (reference sequence). A word on this clonotype: Its antigen remains unidentified. A much larger clone differs from this one at a single base, so this may be a read error.

The chain employs TRBV7-9 and TRBJ2-7; D gene ambiguous. The specimen was peripheral blood or thyroid tissue (not recorded which). The sequence derives from an adult man with Graves' disease, either hyperthyroidism or ophthalmopathy (not recorded which). CDR3 residues: CANSPNGALEQYF. CDR3 coding DNA: TGTGCCAACAGCCCCAATGGCGCCTTGGAGCAGTACTTC. The full variable domain, in which reference TRBV7-9 and TRBJ2-7 provide the parts outside the CDR3, is DTGVSQNPRHKITKRGQNVTFRCDPISEHNRLYWYRQTLGQGPEFLTYFQNEAQLEKSRLLSDRFSAERPKGSFSTLEIQRTEQGDSAMYLCANSPNGALEQYFGPGTRLTVT.